Listed here is a single T cell receptor beta chain. The sample originates from a study of T cell changes during pregnancy in multiple sclerosis. Only in-frame clones appear in the TCRdb table, and some are missing; sequencing was by immunoSEQ multiplex PCR. Here the sample spans 45,000 to 50,000 clones, around 94% being singletons. V was clipped by 4 bases and J by 4 bases; unmatched bases: 6. CDR3 length equals 14 residues. Germline V gene data show CDR1 as LGHNA and CDR2 as YSLEER. This receptor was taken from a female donor in good health, enrolled as a control in a pregnancy study. This sequence joins TRBV4-3 and TRBJ1-2; 7 bases are shared with TRBD1. Here the sequenced sample was CD4+ T cells from peripheral blood mononuclear cells, taken in the second trimester of pregnancy. The CDR3 DNA sequence: TGCGCCAGCAGCCTCCGGGACAGTGCCTATGGCTACACCTTC. Residues: CASSLRDSAYGYTF.